These T cell receptor beta chains were read from a single sample in a study of T-cell memory formation after mild COVID-19. TCRdb redid the calling of the 5' RACE reads with MiXCR, one entry per CDR3 protein. In the table there are roughly 170,000 distinct CDR3 sequences, roughly 18% of which are singletons. Sequencing input: PBMCs or a T cell subset sorted from them (not recorded which). The receptors stem from a man younger than 30 who had mild COVID-19 (a few samples of this study predate the infection). Cell type and time point are not known. The CDR3 runs from the conserved cysteine through the conserved F or W. The D gene is left open where the match is weak. Size tells how often a clone was seen (once, few, many) or the class of an expanded clone, and some rows leave it out.

J gene | clone size | V gene | D gene | CDR3 protein | CDR3 DNA
TRBJ1-4 | . | TRBV27 | . | CASSGGWGTTNEKLFF | TGTGCCAGCAGCGGTGGCTGGGGTACGACTAATGAAAAACTGTTTTTT
TRBJ1-2 | once | TRBV6-5 | . | CASSYSMGRANYGYTF | TGTGCCAGCAGTTACTCGATGGGCAGGGCTAACTATGGCTACACCTTC
TRBJ2-5 | . | TRBV10-3 | TRBD2 | CAISPGLAGAVGETQYF | TGTGCCATCAGCCCGGGACTAGCGGGCGCGGTGGGGGAGACCCAGTACTTC
TRBJ1-1 | . | TRBV18 | . | CASSPFEGYGTEAFF | TGTGCCAGCTCACCTTTTGAGGGGTACGGCACTGAAGCTTTCTTT
TRBJ2-1 | few | TRBV3-1 | . | CASSPRDNERQFF | TGTGCCAGCAGCCCCCGGGACAACGAGCGGCAGTTCTTC
TRBJ1-2 | few | TRBV20-1 | TRBD1 | CSAKRQGADGYTF | TGCAGTGCTAAGAGGCAGGGGGCAGATGGCTACACCTTC
TRBJ1-5 | . | TRBV28 | . | CASSLGQWQPQHF | TGTGCCAGCAGTTTAGGCCAGTGGCAGCCCCAGCATTTT
TRBJ2-1 | . | TRBV18 | TRBD2 | CASSLAGGAYNEQFF | TGTGCCAGCTCGCTAGCGGGGGGGGCCTACAATGAGCAGTTCTTC
TRBJ1-1 | many | TRBV7-9 | . | CASSGQKNTEAFF | TGTGCCAGCAGCGGACAGAAGAACACTGAAGCTTTCTTT
TRBJ2-3 | few | TRBV7-2 | TRBD2 | CASSRGLGDTQYF | TGTGCCAGCAGCAGGGGACTAGGTGATACGCAGTATTTT
TRBJ2-7 | few | TRBV29-1 | . | CSVEDLRGGEQYF | TGCAGCGTTGAAGATCTTAGAGGGGGCGAGCAGTACTTC
TRBJ2-6 | few | TRBV6-2/TRBV6-3 | . | CAARTGYSGANVLTF | TGTGCCGCCAGAACAGGTTATTCTGGGGCCAACGTCCTGACTTTC
TRBJ2-3 | . | TRBV4-1 | . | CATARTLEDTQYF | TGCGCCACCGCCCGAACTCTTGAGGATACGCAGTATTTT
TRBJ1-1 | . | TRBV5-1 | . | CASRDSMNTEAFF | TGCGCCAGCCGAGACAGCATGAACACTGAAGCTTTCTTT
TRBJ2-7 | . | TRBV7-2 | TRBD2 | CASSSLAGGRYEQYF | TGTGCCAGCAGCTCCTTAGCGGGGGGCCGGTACGAGCAGTACTTC
TRBJ1-2 | . | TRBV4-1 | TRBD1 | CASSRATGDNYGYTF | TGCGCCAGCAGTAGGGCGACAGGGGATAACTATGGCTACACCTTC
TRBJ2-1 | . | TRBV7-2 | . | CASSLAWGLELEQFF | TGTGCCAGCAGCTTAGCATGGGGTTTGGAGCTTGAGCAGTTCTTC
TRBJ2-1 | once | TRBV5-1 | . | CASSWGPNEQFF | TGCGCCAGCAGCTGGGGGCCCAATGAGCAGTTCTTC
TRBJ2-6 | few | TRBV7-8 | . | CASRWGAGANVLTF | TGTGCCAGCAGGTGGGGTGCTGGGGCCAACGTCCTGACTTTC
TRBJ1-5 | few | TRBV6-2/TRBV6-3 | . | CASTRGGRGPQHF | TGTGCCAGCACTCGTGGGGGCCGCGGGCCCCAGCATTTT
TRBJ2-3 | few | TRBV6-5 | . | CASSYRREEDTQYF | TGTGCCAGCAGTTACAGGCGGGAAGAAGATACGCAGTATTTT
TRBJ2-5 | few | TRBV4-3 | TRBD2 | CASSQRTSGVETQYF | TGCGCCAGCAGCCAACGGACTAGCGGGGTTGAGACCCAGTACTTC
TRBJ1-4 | . | TRBV7-9 | TRBD1 | CASSLWFGTGTEKLFF | TGTGCCAGCAGCTTATGGTTTGGGACAGGGACCGAAAAACTGTTTTTT
TRBJ2-7 | . | TRBV5-1 | TRBD1 | CASSQGQGDEQYF | TGCGCCAGCAGCCAGGGACAGGGGGACGAGCAGTACTTC
TRBJ2-2 | . | TRBV5-1 | . | CASSPSHRGRPGSCFF | .
TRBJ2-3 | . | TRBV7-2 | . | CASSLGGWEDTDTQYF | TGTGCCAGCAGCTTAGGAGGGTGGGAGGACACAGATACGCAGTATTTT
TRBJ2-1 | few | TRBV4-2 | TRBD2 | CASSQAVLAGVTNEQFF | TGTGCCAGCAGCCAGGCGGTACTAGCGGGGGTTACCAATGAGCAGTTCTTC
TRBJ2-5 | few | TRBV19 | . | CASRERGYQETQYF | TGTGCCAGTAGGGAGCGCGGGTACCAAGAGACCCAGTACTTC
TRBJ2-5 | . | TRBV7-2 | TRBD2 | CASSRSGFQETQYF | TGTGCCAGCAGCCGTAGCGGGTTCCAAGAGACCCAGTACTTC
TRBJ2-5 | . | TRBV7-2 | TRBD2 | CASSQPGRGNQETQYF | TGTGCCAGCAGCCAGCCAGGGAGGGGTAACCAAGAGACCCAGTACTTC
TRBJ2-5 | . | TRBV24-1 | . | CATSDSFHETQYF | TGTGCCACCAGTGACAGCTTCCACGAGACCCAGTACTTC